The next 12 T cell receptor beta chains were all read from a single sample in a study of blood T cell repertoires in COVID-19. Clones were read by immunoSEQ multiplex PCR, and TCRdb kept only the in-frame ones, dropping some. The data hold 250,000 or so clones, with 80% to 95% observed a single time. Sequencing used peripheral blood. The source of these receptors is a man younger than 40 with COVID-19, enrolled during active disease.

The chain employs TRBV28 and TRBJ1-3, with 7 positions matching TRBD1. Germline trimming cut 1 base from V and 0 bases from J; bases unmatched to any gene: 12. CDR1 MDHEN and CDR2 SYDVKM come from the germline V gene. This CDR3 comprises 19 residues. CDR3 region: CASSLYGRGLVYSGNTIYF. The CDR3 DNA reads TGTGCCAGCAGTTTATACGGGAGGGGGCTAGTTTACTCTGGAAACACCATATATTTT.

The chain couples TRBV2 to TRBJ1-1; tentatively, D is TRBD1 (5 bases). Germline V lookup: CDR1 SNHLY, CDR2 FYNNEI. The CDR3 runs 14 residues. Trimming pared 3 bases from V and 4 bases from J, leaving 12 bases between. As DNA, the CDR3 is TGTGCCAGCAGTGAGATCGATGGGGCCACTGAAGCTTTCTTT. Protein product: CASSEIDGATEAFF.

The chain recombines TRBV6-5 with TRBJ1-6; unclear D gene. CDR3 length equals 14 residues. The V gene lost 6 bases and the J gene lost 7 bases, with 13 bases spanning the gap. CDR1 and CDR2 (germline): MNHEY, SVGAGI. The CDR3 loop is CASREPQSNSPLHF. The CDR3 DNA reads TGTGCCAGCAGGGAGCCCCAATCCAATTCACCCCTCCACTTT.

J is TRBJ2-2 and V is TRBV19; 10 bases match TRBD1. J gave up 5 bases and V 10 bases, and 16 bases lay outside the gene matches. CDR3 length: 17 amino acids. The V gene's germline CDR1 is LNHDA and CDR2 SQIVND (reference sequence). CDR3 coding DNA: TGTGCCACCCGTGGGGACAGGGGAGGTTTTCAAACCGGGGAGCTGTTTTTT. Protein sequence: CATRGDRGGFQTGELFF.

The J gene is TRBJ1-3, the V gene TRBV5-1, with D maybe TRBD1 (5 bases). Germline V CDR1 and CDR2: SGHRS, YFSETQ. Trimming cost V 2 bases and J 0 bases, with 9 bases left between them. This CDR3 region has 15 residues. The CDR3 region is CASSLGDSSGNTIYF. In nucleotides, the CDR3 is TGCGCCAGCAGCTTAGGGGACTCCTCTGGAAACACCATATATTTT.

The chain uses TRBV9 and TRBJ1-6; the D gene is possibly TRBD1 (5 bases). CDR1 and CDR2 (germline): SGDLS, YYNGEE. Trimming took 4 bases from V and 6 from J, leaving 14 bases between them. The CDR3 is 15 residues long. CDR3 in DNA: TGTGCCAGCAGCCTTTCCGACAGAGGTAATTCACCCCTCCACTTT. It is translated as CASSLSDRGNSPLHF.

V is TRBV13 and J is TRBJ2-3, with TRBD2 matching 9 bases. CDR1 and CDR2 (germline): PRHDT, FYEKMQ (reference sequence). CDR3 length equals 17 residues. Trimming removed 4 bases from V and 0 bases from J; junction bases left unmatched: 8. The CDR3 sequence: CASSSPPRGGSTDTQYF. CDR3 coding DNA: TGTGCCAGCAGCTCCCCTCCGCGGGGGGGTAGCACAGATACGCAGTATTTT. Full variable domain (missing parts from reference TRBV13 and TRBJ2-3): AAGVIQSPRHLIKEKRETATLKCYPIPRHDTVYWYQQGPGQDPQFLISFYEKMQSDKGSIPDRFSAQQFSDYHSELNMSSLELGDSALYFCASSSPPRGGSTDTQYFGPGTRLTVL.

The genes are TRBV7-3 and TRBJ2-3; 11 bases fit TRBD1. This CDR3 has 15 amino acids. CDR1 is SGHTA and CDR2 is FQGTGA in the germline V gene. Germline trimming cut 4 bases from V and 4 bases from J; bases unmatched to any gene: 4. The CDR3: CASSYGQGAADTQYF. The DNA of the CDR3 is TGTGCCAGCAGCTACGGACAGGGGGCAGCAGATACGCAGTATTTT. The full variable domain, in which reference TRBV7-3 and TRBJ2-3 provide the parts outside the CDR3, is GAGVSQTPSNKVTEKGKYVELRCDPISGHTALYWYRQSLGQGPEFLIYFQGTGAADDSGLPNDRFFAVRPEGSVSTLKIQRTERGDSAVYLCASSYGQGAADTQYFGPGTRLTVL.

The chain uses TRBV19 and TRBJ1-5; tentatively, D is TRBD1 (5 bases). The CDR3 has 15 amino acids. The ends were cut back, 0 bases at V and 7 bases at J, with 13 bases in the middle. Germline-derived CDR1 and CDR2 are LNHDA and SQIVND (reference sequence). DNA of the CDR3: TGTGCCAGTAGTATAGATCCGTGGGGGGAACAGCCCCAGCATTTT. Its translation: CASSIDPWGEQPQHF.

The rearrangement links TRBV27 to TRBJ2-5, with D maybe TRBD1 (6 bases). The CDR3 is made up of 15 amino acids. Germline V CDR1 and CDR2: MNHEY, SMNVEV (reference sequence). V lost 4 bases, J lost 0 bases, and 12 bases lay in between. The CDR3 loop is CASSSNRDNQETQYF. The CDR3 nucleotides are TGTGCCAGCAGTTCGAACCGGGACAACCAAGAGACCCAGTACTTC.

The genes are TRBV6-5 and TRBJ1-5, with D unresolved. The CDR3 extends over 15 amino acids. Germline-derived CDR1 and CDR2 are MNHEY and SVGAGI. Between the trimmed V and J ends, which lost 7 bases and 3 bases, there was a span of 16 bases. The CDR3 bases are TGTGCCAGCACCAAACTCCCGGGAACCAATCAGCCCCAGCATTTT. This codes for CASTKLPGTNQPQHF.

The rearrangement links TRBV5-1 to TRBJ1-2; the match to TRBD1 covers 8 bases. The V gene end was trimmed by 3 bases and the J gene end by 0 bases; junction bases not matched to a gene: 7. The CDR3 has 16 residues. Germline CDR1 is SGHRS and CDR2 is YFSETQ. CDR3 protein: CASSSGQEIANYGYTF. The CDR3 DNA is TGCGCCAGCAGCTCGGGACAGGAAATAGCTAACTATGGCTACACCTTC.